The 5 T cell receptor beta chains in this list originate from one sample, sequenced in a study of cytomegalovirus exposure and HLA in healthy donors. Both 60 Vbeta primers and 13 Jbeta primers went into the PCR. Sequenced by immunoSEQ multiplex PCR; TCRdb stores in-frame clones only, minus some. In the table there are 95,000 to 100,000 clones, 75% to 90% of which are singletons. Sequencing was done on a sample of PBMCs. These receptors were collected from a man under 40 in good health and CMV-seronegative.

The CDR3: CAISESGLGDQETQYF. As DNA, the CDR3 is TGTGCCATCAGTGAGTCAGGCCTGGGAGACCAAGAGACCCAGTACTTC. The chain has TRBV10-3 and TRBJ2-5, with D tentatively TRBD2 (5 bases). Per the germline V gene, CDR1 is ENHRY and CDR2 is SYGVKD. Trimming stripped 0 bases from V and 0 bases from J, with 11 bases between. CDR3 length: 16 residues.

The chain uses TRBV7-2 and TRBJ1-1, with 8 bases aligning to TRBD1. The junction had 5 bases not matched to a gene; V was cut back by 4 bases and J by 1 base. Germline CDR1 and CDR2: SGHTA and FQGNSA. The CDR3 has 15 amino acids. DNA of the CDR3: TGTGCCAGCAGCTCTAGCGGACAGGGGAACACTGAAGCTTTCTTT. Translation gives CASSSSGQGNTEAFF.

The count of this clone is one. The rearrangement links TRBV4-3 to TRBJ2-2; D is possibly TRBD2 (5 bases). This CDR3 is built from 16 residues. Germline V gives CDR1 LGHNA, CDR2 YSLEER. Trimming shortened V by 0 bases and J by 10 bases, and 18 bases separated the two germline ends. DNA for the CDR3: TGCGCCAGCAGCCAAGATACGGCAGGAGCGGAGCTGGAGCTGTTTTTT. It yields the protein CASSQDTAGAELELFF.

The V and J genes are TRBV11-2 and TRBJ2-7, with a tentative D call TRBD2 (5 bases). Germline assignment: CDR1 SGHAT and CDR2 FQNNGV. CDR3 length equals 14 residues. Trimming cost V 3 bases and J 1 base, with 10 bases left between them. The CDR3 loop is CASSFFSESYEQYF. The DNA for the CDR3 is TGTGCCAGCAGCTTTTTTAGCGAGTCCTACGAGCAGTACTTC.

This clone was picked up one time. CDR3 nucleotide sequence: TGTGCCAGCAGCGAGGGGGCAGGGATAGGGCCCCAGCATTTT. This gives the protein CASSEGAGIGPQHF. The chain recombines TRBV9 with TRBJ1-5, with 7 bases aligning to TRBD1. The V gene end was trimmed by 3 bases and the J gene end by 9 bases; junction bases not matched to a gene: 9. The CDR3 is 14 amino acids. Germline values: CDR1 SGDLS, CDR2 YYNGEE.